This T cell receptor (beta chain) was found in a study of blood T cell repertoires in COVID-19. Overall study: In each case, the material was cDNA or gDNA derived from T cells, B-cell-depleted T cells, or PBMCs.

Authors' data handling: Estimation of nucleated cell counts relied on the amplification of reference gene primers. Clones were sequenced by immunoSEQ multiplex PCR, and TCRdb holds only the in-frame ones, with some missing. V, J and clone size are taken as reported in that table, and D and trimming were inferred from the DNA itself. The sample contains some 250,000 clones, around 86% of which appear only once. The ends lost 4 bases at V and 5 bases at J; junction bases unmatched: 10. Germline CDR1 MDHEN, CDR2 SYDVKM. The CDR3 contains 17 residues. The genes are TRBV28 and TRBJ1-4; 10 bases fit TRBD1. The sequencing sample was made of peripheral blood. The TCR was taken from an elderly man with acute or convalescent COVID-19. The CDR3 DNA sequence: TGTGCCAGCAGTTCTCTGGGACAGGGGTTTTCAAATGAAAAACTGTTTTTT. It specifies CASSSLGQGFSNEKLFF.